The entry below describes one TCR beta chain. The data were obtained in a study of blood T cell repertoires in COVID-19. Study-level information: Sample material is recorded as cDNA or gDNA derived from T cells, B-cell-depleted T cells, or PBMCs.

Trimming removed 6 bases from V and 3 bases from J, with 12 bases in between. Germline V CDR1 and CDR2: MRHNA, SNTAGT. This CDR3 contains 13 residues. Authors' processing steps: Amplifying reference gene primers gave estimates of nucleated cell counts. The repertoire was sequenced with immunoSEQ multiplex PCR; TCRdb's copy has only in-frame clones and lacks some. The V and J calls and clone size come from that table; D and trimming were worked out from the DNA. Of about 97,000 clones listed, approximately 91% are singletons. This clonotype originated in a man younger than 30 with acute or convalescent COVID-19. The specimen sequenced was peripheral blood. The rearrangement links TRBV6-4 to TRBJ2-7; D is perhaps TRBD2 (6 bases). CDR3 amino acids: CASRREGFYEQYF. Written as DNA, the CDR3 is TGTGCCAGCAGGCGGGAAGGATTCTACGAGCAGTACTTC.